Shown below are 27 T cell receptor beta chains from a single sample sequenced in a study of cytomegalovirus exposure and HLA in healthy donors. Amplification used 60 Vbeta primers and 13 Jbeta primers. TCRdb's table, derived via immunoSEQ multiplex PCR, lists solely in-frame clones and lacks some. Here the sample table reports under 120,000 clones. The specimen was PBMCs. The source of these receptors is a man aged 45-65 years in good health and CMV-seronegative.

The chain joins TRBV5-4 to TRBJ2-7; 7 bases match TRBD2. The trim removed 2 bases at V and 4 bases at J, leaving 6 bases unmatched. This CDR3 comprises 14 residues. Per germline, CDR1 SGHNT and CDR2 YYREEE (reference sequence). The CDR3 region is CASSFGLETYEQYF. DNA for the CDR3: TGTGCCAGCAGCTTCGGACTAGAGACGTACGAGCAGTACTTC.

CDR3 nucleotides: TGTGCCAGCAGCACTGGGACTGATATGAACACTGAAGCTTTCTTT. Translation gives CASSTGTDMNTEAFF. The rearrangement uses TRBV28 and TRBJ1-1; D is possibly TRBD1 (5 bases). V was cut by 6 bases and J by 0 bases, with 14 bases left in between. Germline CDR1 MDHEN, CDR2 SYDVKM. The CDR3 extends over 15 amino acids.

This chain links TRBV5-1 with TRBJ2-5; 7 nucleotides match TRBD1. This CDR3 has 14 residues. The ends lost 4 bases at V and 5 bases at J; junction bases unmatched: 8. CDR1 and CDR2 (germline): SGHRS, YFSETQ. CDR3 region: CASSLTGVGETQYF. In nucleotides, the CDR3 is TGCGCCAGCAGCCTAACAGGGGTTGGGGAGACCCAGTACTTC. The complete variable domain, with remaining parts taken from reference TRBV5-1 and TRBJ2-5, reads KAGVTQTPRYLIKTRGQQVTLSCSPISGHRSVSWYQQTPGQGLQFLFEYFSETQRNKGNFPGRFSGRQFSNSRSEMNVSTLELGDSALYLCASSLTGVGETQYFGPGTRLLVL.

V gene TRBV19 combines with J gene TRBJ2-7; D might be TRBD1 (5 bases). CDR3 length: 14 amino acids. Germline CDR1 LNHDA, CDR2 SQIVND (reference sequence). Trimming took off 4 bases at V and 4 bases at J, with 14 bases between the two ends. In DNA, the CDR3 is TGTGCCAGTAGTAATTGGGGCCCTTCTTACGAGCAGTACTTC. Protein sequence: CASSNWGPSYEQYF.

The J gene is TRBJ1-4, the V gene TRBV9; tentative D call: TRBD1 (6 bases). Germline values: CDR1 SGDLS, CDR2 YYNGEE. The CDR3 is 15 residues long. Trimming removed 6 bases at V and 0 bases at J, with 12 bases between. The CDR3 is CASNGGGATNEKLFF. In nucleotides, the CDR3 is TGTGCCAGCAATGGAGGGGGGGCAACTAATGAAAAACTGTTTTTT.

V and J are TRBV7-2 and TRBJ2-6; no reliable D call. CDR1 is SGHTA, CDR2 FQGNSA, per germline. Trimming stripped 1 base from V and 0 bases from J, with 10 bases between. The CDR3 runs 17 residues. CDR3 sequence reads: CASSLDPGRSGANVLTF. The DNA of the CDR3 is TGTGCCAGCAGCTTAGATCCAGGCCGCTCTGGGGCCAACGTCCTGACTTTC.

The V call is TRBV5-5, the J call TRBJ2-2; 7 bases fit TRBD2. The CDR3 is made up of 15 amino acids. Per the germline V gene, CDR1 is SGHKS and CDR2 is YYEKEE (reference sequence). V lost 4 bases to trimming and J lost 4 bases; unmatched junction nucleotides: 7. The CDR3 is CASSAGGGFTGELFF. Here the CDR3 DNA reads TGTGCCAGCAGCGCGGGCGGGGGATTCACCGGGGAGCTGTTTTTT.

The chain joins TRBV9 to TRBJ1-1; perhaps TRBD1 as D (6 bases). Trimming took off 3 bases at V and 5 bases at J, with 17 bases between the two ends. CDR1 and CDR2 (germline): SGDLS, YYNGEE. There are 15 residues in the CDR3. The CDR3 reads CASSAQSQGGTEAFF. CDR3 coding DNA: TGTGCCAGCAGCGCACAATCACAGGGTGGAACTGAAGCTTTCTTT.

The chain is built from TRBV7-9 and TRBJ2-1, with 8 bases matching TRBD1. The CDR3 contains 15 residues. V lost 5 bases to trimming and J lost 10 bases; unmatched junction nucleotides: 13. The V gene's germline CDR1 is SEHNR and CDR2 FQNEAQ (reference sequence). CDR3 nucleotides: TGTGCCAGCAGCCCGGGGACAGGAGGTCCGGGGGAGCAGTTCTTC. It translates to CASSPGTGGPGEQFF. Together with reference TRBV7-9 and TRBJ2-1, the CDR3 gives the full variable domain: DTGVSQNPRHKITKRGQNVTFRCDPISEHNRLYWYRQTLGQGPEFLTYFQNEAQLEKSRLLSDRFSAERPKGSFSTLEIQRTEQGDSAMYLCASSPGTGGPGEQFFGPGTRLTVL.

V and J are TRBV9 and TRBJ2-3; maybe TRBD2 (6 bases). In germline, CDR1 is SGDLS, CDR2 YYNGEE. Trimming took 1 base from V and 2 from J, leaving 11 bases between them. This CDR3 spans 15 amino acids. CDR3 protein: CASSVTGVPTDTQYF. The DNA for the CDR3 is TGTGCCAGCAGCGTAACGGGAGTACCCACAGATACGCAGTATTTT.

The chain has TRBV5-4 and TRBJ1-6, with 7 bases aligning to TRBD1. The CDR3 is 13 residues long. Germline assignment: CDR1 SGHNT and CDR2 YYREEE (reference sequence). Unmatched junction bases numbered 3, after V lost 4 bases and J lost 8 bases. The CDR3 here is CASSAGQDSPLHF. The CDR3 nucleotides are TGTGCCAGCAGCGCTGGACAGGATTCACCCCTCCACTTT.

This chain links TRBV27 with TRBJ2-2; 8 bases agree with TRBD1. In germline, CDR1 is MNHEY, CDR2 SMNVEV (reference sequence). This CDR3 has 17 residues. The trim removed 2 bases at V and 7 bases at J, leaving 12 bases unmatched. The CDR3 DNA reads TGTGCCAGCAGTTTAGGGACAGGAGTATTCGATTTCGGGGAGCTGTTTTTT. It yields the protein CASSLGTGVFDFGELFF.

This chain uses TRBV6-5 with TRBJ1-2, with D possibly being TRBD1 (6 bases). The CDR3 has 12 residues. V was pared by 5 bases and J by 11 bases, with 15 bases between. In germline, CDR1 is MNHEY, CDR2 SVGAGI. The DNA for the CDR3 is TGTGCCAGCAGTGAATGGCAGGGGAAGTACACCTTC. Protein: CASSEWQGKYTF.

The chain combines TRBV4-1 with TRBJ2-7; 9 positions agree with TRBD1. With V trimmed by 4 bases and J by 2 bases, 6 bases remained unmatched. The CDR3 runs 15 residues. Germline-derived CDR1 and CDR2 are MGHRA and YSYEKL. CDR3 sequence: CASSLIRDRAYEQYF. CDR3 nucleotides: TGCGCCAGCAGCCTTATCCGGGACAGGGCCTACGAGCAGTACTTC.

The CDR3 nucleotides read TGTGCCAGCAGTTTCCAGGGTTTTGCCTATGGCTACACCTTC. Encoded protein: CASSFQGFAYGYTF. This chain connects TRBV27 to TRBJ1-2, with a weak D call TRBD1 (5 bases). Germline V gives CDR1 MNHEY, CDR2 SMNVEV (reference sequence). V dropped 3 bases and J dropped 4 bases, with 12 bases sitting between them. The CDR3 contains 14 residues.

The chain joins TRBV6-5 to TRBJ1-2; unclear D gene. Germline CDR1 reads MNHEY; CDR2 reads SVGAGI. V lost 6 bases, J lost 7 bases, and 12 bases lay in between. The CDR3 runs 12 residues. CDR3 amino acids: CASRGRAGGYTF. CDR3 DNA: TGTGCCAGCAGGGGGAGGGCGGGTGGCTACACCTTC.

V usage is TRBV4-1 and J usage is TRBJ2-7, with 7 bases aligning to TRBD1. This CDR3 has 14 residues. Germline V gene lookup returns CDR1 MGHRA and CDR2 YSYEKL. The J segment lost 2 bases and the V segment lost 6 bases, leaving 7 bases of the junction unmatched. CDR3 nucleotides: TGCGCCAGCAGGGTCCGGACAGGAACCTACGAGCAGTACTTC. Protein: CASRVRTGTYEQYF.

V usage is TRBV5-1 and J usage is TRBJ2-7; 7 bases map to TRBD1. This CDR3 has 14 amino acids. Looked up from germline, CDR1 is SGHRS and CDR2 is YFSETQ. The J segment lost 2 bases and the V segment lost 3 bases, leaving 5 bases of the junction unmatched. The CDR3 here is CASSSPGQTYEQYF. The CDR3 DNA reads TGCGCCAGCAGCTCCCCGGGACAGACCTACGAGCAGTACTTC.

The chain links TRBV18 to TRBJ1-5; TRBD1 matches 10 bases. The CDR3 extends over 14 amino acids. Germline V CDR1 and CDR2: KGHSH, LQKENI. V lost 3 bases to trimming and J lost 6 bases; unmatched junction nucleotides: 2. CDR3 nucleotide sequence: TGTGCCAGCTCACCGGGACAGGGGCTTCAGCCCCAGCATTTT. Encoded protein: CASSPGQGLQPQHF.

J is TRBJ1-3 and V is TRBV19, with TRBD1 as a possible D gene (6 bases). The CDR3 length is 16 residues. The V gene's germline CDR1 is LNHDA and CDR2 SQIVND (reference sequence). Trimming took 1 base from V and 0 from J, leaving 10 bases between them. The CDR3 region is CASSIAGGPSGNTIYF. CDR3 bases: TGTGCCAGTAGTATAGCGGGGGGCCCCTCTGGAAACACCATATATTTT.

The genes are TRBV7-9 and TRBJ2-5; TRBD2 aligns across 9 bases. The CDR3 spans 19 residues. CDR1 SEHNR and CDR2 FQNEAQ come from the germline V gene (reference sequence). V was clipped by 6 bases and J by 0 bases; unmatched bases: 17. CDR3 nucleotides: TGTGCCAGCAGACCGACTAGCGGAAACCCCACTGGGGACCAAGAGACCCAGTACTTC. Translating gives CASRPTSGNPTGDQETQYF.

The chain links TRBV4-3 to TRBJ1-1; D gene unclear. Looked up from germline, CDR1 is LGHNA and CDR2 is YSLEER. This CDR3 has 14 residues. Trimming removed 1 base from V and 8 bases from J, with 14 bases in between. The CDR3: CASSQARVSEEAFF. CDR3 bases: TGCGCCAGCAGCCAAGCCCGGGTTTCGGAGGAAGCTTTCTTT.

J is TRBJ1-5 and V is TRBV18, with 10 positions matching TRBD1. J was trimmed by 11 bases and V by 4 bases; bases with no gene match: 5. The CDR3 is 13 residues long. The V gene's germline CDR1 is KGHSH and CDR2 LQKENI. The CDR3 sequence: CASSLGDRGSQHF. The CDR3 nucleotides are TGTGCCAGCTCACTCGGGGACAGGGGATCCCAGCATTTT.

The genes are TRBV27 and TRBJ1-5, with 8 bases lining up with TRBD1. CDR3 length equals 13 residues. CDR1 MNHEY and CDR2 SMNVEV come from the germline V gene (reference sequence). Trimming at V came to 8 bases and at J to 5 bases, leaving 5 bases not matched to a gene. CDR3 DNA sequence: TGTGCCAGCGGACAGGGTGGGCATCAGCCCCAGCATTTT. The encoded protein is CASGQGGHQPQHF.

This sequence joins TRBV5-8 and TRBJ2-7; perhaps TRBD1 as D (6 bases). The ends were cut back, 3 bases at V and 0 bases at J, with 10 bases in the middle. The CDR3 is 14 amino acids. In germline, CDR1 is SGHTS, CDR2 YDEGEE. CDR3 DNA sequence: TGTGCCAGCAGCTGGGACATCGCCTCCTACGAGCAGTACTTC. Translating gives CASSWDIASYEQYF.

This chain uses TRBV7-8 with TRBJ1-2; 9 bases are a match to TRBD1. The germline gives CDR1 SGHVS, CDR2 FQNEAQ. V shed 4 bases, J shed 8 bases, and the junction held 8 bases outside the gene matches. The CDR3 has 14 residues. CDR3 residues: CASSSVDRGGGYTF. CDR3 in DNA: TGTGCCAGCAGCTCAGTGGACAGGGGAGGCGGCTACACCTTC.

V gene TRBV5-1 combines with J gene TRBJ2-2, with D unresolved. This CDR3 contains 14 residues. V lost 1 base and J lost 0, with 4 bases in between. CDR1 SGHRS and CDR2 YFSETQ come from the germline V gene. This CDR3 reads CASSLSANTGELFF. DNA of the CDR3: TGCGCCAGCAGCTTGTCCGCGAACACCGGGGAGCTGTTTTTT.